The 20 T cell receptor beta chains in this list originate from one sample, sequenced in a study of chemoradiotherapy in HPV16-positive cancers. Sequencing used immunoSEQ multiplex PCR; TCRdb keeps in-frame clones, though not all of them. Of a few thousand clones detected, around 79% appear once; the ten largest clones hold roughly 10%. Sequencing was performed on tumor tissue, taken from a patient who underwent chemoradiotherapy. The receptors stem from a human donor with HPV-associated anogenital cancer.

The genes are TRBV7-6 and TRBJ2-1; no firm D call. The germline V gene encodes CDR1 SGHVS and CDR2 FNYEAQ. The CDR3 sequence is 16 residues long. V was shortened by 1 base and J by 4 bases, with 14 bases between the two germline ends. The CDR3, as DNA: TGTGCCAGCAGCTTAGATCCTGGGCAGGCGTACAATGAGCAGTTCTTC. Translating gives CASSLDPGQAYNEQFF. The complete variable domain, with remaining parts taken from reference TRBV7-6 and TRBJ2-1, reads GAGVSQSPRYKVTKRGQDVALRCDPISGHVSLYWYRQALGQGPEFLTYFNYEAQQDKSGLPNDRFSAERPEGSISTLTIQRTEQRDSAMYRCASSLDPGQAYNEQFFGPGTRLTVL.

This chain uses TRBV7-8 with TRBJ2-3; D is unresolved. The CDR3 runs 14 residues. Per the germline V gene, CDR1 is SGHVS and CDR2 is FQNEAQ. Between the trimmed V and J ends, which lost 5 bases and 7 bases, there was a span of 16 bases. The CDR3 DNA reads as TGTGCCAGCAGCGCTATGATACGTCGAAATACGCAGTATTTT. Residues: CASSAMIRRNTQYF.

The chain has TRBV7-9 and TRBJ1-2, with TRBD1 as a possible D gene (5 bases). Between the trimmed V and J ends, which lost 3 bases and 5 bases, there was a span of 19 bases. Germline V gene data show CDR1 as SEHNR and CDR2 as FQNEAQ (reference sequence). This CDR3 has 16 amino acids. This chain's CDR3 is CASSLKGLDARYGYTF. CDR3 DNA sequence: TGTGCCAGCAGCTTGAAGGGGCTAGACGCACGATATGGCTACACCTTC. The full variable domain, rest sourced from reference TRBV7-9 and TRBJ1-2, is DTGVSQNPRHKITKRGQNVTFRCDPISEHNRLYWYRQTLGQGPEFLTYFQNEAQLEKSRLLSDRFSAERPKGSFSTLEIQRTEQGDSAMYLCASSLKGLDARYGYTFGSGTRLTVV.

V and J are TRBV4-2 and TRBJ2-3, with D tentatively TRBD1 (6 bases). Germline lookup yields CDR1 LGHNA and CDR2 YNFKEQ. This CDR3 has 12 residues. V was trimmed by 4 bases and J by 5 bases, leaving 7 bases between them. CDR3 residues: CASSLTGDTQYF. The CDR3 DNA reads as TGTGCCAGCAGCCTGACAGGAGATACGCAGTATTTT.

The chain links TRBV6-5 to TRBJ1-1; 8 nucleotides line up with TRBD1. Germline V gene sequence: CDR1 MNHEY, CDR2 SVGAGI. The ends lost 6 bases at V and 7 bases at J; junction bases unmatched: 4. CDR3 length: 12 residues. DNA of the CDR3: TGTGCCAGCAGCCCGGACAGGGATGAAGCTTTCTTT. Its protein product is CASSPDRDEAFF.

This clone is a singleton in its sample. The chain has TRBV13 and TRBJ2-7, with D possibly TRBD2 on 5 matching bases. Trimming pared 5 bases from V and 3 bases from J, leaving 17 bases between. This CDR3 contains 15 residues. CDR1 and CDR2 from the germline V gene are PRHDT and FYEKMQ (reference sequence). This CDR3 is CASSGRLEGVYEQYF. The CDR3 DNA is TGTGCCAGCAGCGGACGCCTCGAGGGCGTCTACGAGCAGTACTTC.

V usage is TRBV10-3 and J usage is TRBJ2-3, with 9 positions matching TRBD2. After removal of 3 bases from V and 0 bases from J, the junction contained 1 base not matched to a gene. Germline CDR1 and CDR2: ENHRY and SYGVKD. The CDR3 length is 15 residues. As DNA, the CDR3 is TGTGCCATCAGTGATACTAGCGGGAGCACAGATACGCAGTATTTT. Translating it yields CAISDTSGSTDTQYF.

The V call is TRBV4-1, the J call TRBJ2-3; D ambiguous. V lost 4 bases, J lost 2 bases, and 4 bases lay in between. The CDR3 sequence is 12 residues long. Germline V CDR1 and CDR2: MGHRA, YSYEKL. CDR3 in amino acids: CASSPNTDTQYF. CDR3 DNA sequence: TGCGCCAGCAGCCCAAACACAGATACGCAGTATTTT.

The V and J genes are TRBV7-9 and TRBJ1-1; D perhaps matches TRBD1 (5 bases). With 5 bases removed from V and 4 bases from J, the gap between germline ends came to 11 bases. The CDR3 has 13 residues. The germline CDR1 and CDR2 sequences are SEHNR and FQNEAQ (reference sequence). The CDR3 spells CASSDGGTTEAFF. Written as DNA, the CDR3 is TGTGCCAGCAGCGACGGGGGGACCACTGAAGCTTTCTTT.

The gene calls are TRBV30 and TRBJ2-2; TRBD2 aligns across 14 bases. Germline V gives CDR1 GTSNPN, CDR2 SVGIG (reference sequence). This CDR3 spans 20 amino acids. Unmatched junction bases numbered 15, after V lost 3 bases and J lost 3 bases. The CDR3 DNA follows: TGTGCCTGGAGCTCCACAAGACTAGCGGGAGGGCCGTCGGACACCGGGGAGCTGTTTTTT. This sequence encodes CAWSSTRLAGGPSDTGELFF.

The chain employs TRBV6-1 and TRBJ1-1; 8 bases are shared with TRBD1. Germline V gene sequence: CDR1 MNHNS, CDR2 SASEGT. With 3 bases clipped from V and 3 bases from J, the junction kept 12 bases outside the gene matches. The CDR3 is 17 residues long. The CDR3, as DNA: TGTGCCAGCAGTGACCCGCATGGACAGGGAGGGGACACTGAAGCTTTCTTT. Translation: CASSDPHGQGGDTEAFF.

This clone was seen more than once but under ten times. V is TRBV5-4 and J is TRBJ1-4; no clear D. The V gene's germline CDR1 is SGHNT and CDR2 YYREEE (reference sequence). Trimming took off 4 bases at V and 8 bases at J, with 9 bases between the two ends. CDR3 length equals 12 residues. For the CDR3, the DNA is TGTGCCAGCAGCCGACAAGGGGAAAAACTGTTTTTT. Its translation is CASSRQGEKLFF.

The chain's CDR3 is CASRTLRGKDYGYTF. DNA of the CDR3: TGTGCCAGCAGGACTCTCCGGGGGAAAGACTATGGCTACACCTTC. The V gene is TRBV7-9, the J gene TRBJ1-2; tentatively, D is TRBD1 (5 bases). The CDR3 sequence is 15 residues long. Germline CDR1 SEHNR, CDR2 FQNEAQ (reference sequence). V was trimmed by 6 bases and J by 3 bases, leaving 17 bases between them. The whole variable domain, remainder taken from reference TRBV7-9 and TRBJ1-2, is DTGVSQNPRHKITKRGQNVTFRCDPISEHNRLYWYRQTLGQGPEFLTYFQNEAQLEKSRLLSDRFSAERPKGSFSTLEIQRTEQGDSAMYLCASRTLRGKDYGYTFGSGTRLTVV.

The chain recombines TRBV2 with TRBJ2-1; 11 bases line up with TRBD1. There are 13 residues in the CDR3. V trimming: 6 bases; J trimming: 7 bases; junction bases outside the gene matches: 2. The germline V gene has CDR1 SNHLY and CDR2 FYNNEI. CDR3 loop: CASRGQGGNEQFF. The CDR3 DNA sequence: TGTGCCAGCAGGGGACAGGGGGGTAATGAGCAGTTCTTC.

This chain links TRBV6-6 with TRBJ1-1; D uncertain. Per germline, CDR1 MNHNY and CDR2 SVGAGI (reference sequence). V was shortened by 4 bases and J by 5 bases, with 14 bases between the two germline ends. CDR3 length: 14 residues. DNA of the CDR3: TGTGCCAGCAGTTTTCATCTATCTGGGACTGAAGCTTTCTTT. It is translated as CASSFHLSGTEAFF.

The chain is built from TRBV29-1 and TRBJ2-7; D ambiguous. The CDR3 contains 11 residues. Germline V gives CDR1 SQVTM, CDR2 ANQGSEA. V lost 4 bases and J 2 bases, leaving 6 bases between the germline ends. The CDR3 is CSVGRPYEQYF. CDR3 DNA: TGCAGCGTTGGGAGACCCTACGAGCAGTACTTC.

This clone was observed a single time. The chain is built from TRBV9 and TRBJ1-2; weak D call: TRBD1 (5 bases). V was cut by 0 bases and J by 4 bases, with 16 bases left in between. Germline V gene sequence: CDR1 SGDLS, CDR2 YYNGEE. This CDR3 contains 16 residues. CDR3 sequence (DNA): TGTGCCAGCAGCGTAGAACGAAAAGGGGATCCCTATGGCTACACCTTC. It translates to CASSVERKGDPYGYTF.

V usage is TRBV7-9 and J usage is TRBJ1-1; D is uncertain. V lost 3 bases and J 5 bases, leaving 16 bases between the germline ends. This CDR3 comprises 15 residues. The germline CDR1 and CDR2 sequences are SEHNR and FQNEAQ (reference sequence). Written as DNA, the CDR3 is TGTGCCAGCAGCTTTACTTCTTGGGGTGGTACTGAAGCTTTCTTT. Translation: CASSFTSWGGTEAFF. The full variable domain, completed using reference TRBV7-9 and TRBJ1-1, is DTGVSQNPRHKITKRGQNVTFRCDPISEHNRLYWYRQTLGQGPEFLTYFQNEAQLEKSRLLSDRFSAERPKGSFSTLEIQRTEQGDSAMYLCASSFTSWGGTEAFFGQGTRLTVV.

The chain is built from TRBV2 and TRBJ2-7; D possibly matches TRBD1 or TRBD2 (5 bases each). The germline CDR1 and CDR2 sequences are SNHLY and FYNNEI. V was shortened by 3 bases and J by 2 bases, with 14 bases between the two germline ends. The CDR3 runs to 15 residues. The CDR3 DNA reads TGTGCCAGCAGTGACCAAACGAGGGGTCCCTACGAGCAGTACTTC. Residues: CASSDQTRGPYEQYF.

The chain uses TRBV30 and TRBJ1-1; no clear D gene. Looked up from germline, CDR1 is GTSNPN and CDR2 is SVGIG (reference sequence). V was shortened by 2 bases and J by 6 bases, with 10 bases between the two germline ends. This CDR3 has 12 amino acids. This CDR3 reads CAWSRGGAEAFF. CDR3 bases: TGTGCCTGGAGTAGAGGTGGGGCTGAAGCTTTCTTT.